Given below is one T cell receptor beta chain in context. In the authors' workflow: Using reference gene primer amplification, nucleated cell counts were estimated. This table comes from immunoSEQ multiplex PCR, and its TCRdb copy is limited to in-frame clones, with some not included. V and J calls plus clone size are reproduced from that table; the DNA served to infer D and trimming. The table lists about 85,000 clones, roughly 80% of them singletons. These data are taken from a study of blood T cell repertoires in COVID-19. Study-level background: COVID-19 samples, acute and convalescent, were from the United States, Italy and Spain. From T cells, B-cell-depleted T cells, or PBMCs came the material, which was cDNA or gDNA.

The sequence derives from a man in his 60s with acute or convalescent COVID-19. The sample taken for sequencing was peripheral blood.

In nucleotides, the CDR3 is TGTGCCAGCAGTTACCGGGGTACAGATACGCAGTATTTT. Residues: CASSYRGTDTQYF. This chain links TRBV6-2 or TRBV6-3 with TRBJ2-3; D is perhaps TRBD2 (5 bases). Trimming cost V 2 bases and J 3 bases, with 6 bases left between them. CDR3 length: 13 residues. Germline loops: CDR1 MNHEY, CDR2 SVGEGT.